The 13 T cell receptor beta chains below come from one sample, sequenced in a study of blood T cells in healthy people across ages (dated by TCRdb to between 2015 and 2017). Libraries were made using 5' RACE. TCRdb lists the instrument as Illumina HiSeq 2500. A second PCR of 7 to 11 cycles was performed with a sample-barcoded 5' primer and a J-beta primer mix. TCRdb reran the public reads through fastp at Q25 and MiXCR, keeping productive beta chains. Identical CDR3 proteins give one entry, which carries the most common genes and DNA. In all, the sample holds about 1.8 million distinct CDR3 sequences, and 49% of those were seen once. Approximately 2.1% of the sample rests with the top ten. Sample: blood. The receptors here all came from a woman aged 40 to 50 in good health.

The V and J genes are TRBV4-2 and TRBJ2-7, with TRBD2 matching 10 bases. CDR1 LGHNA and CDR2 YNFKEQ come from the germline V gene. Trimming took 1 base from V and 2 from J; bases not matched to a gene: 5. The length of the CDR3 is 16 residues. The CDR3 nucleotides read TGTGCCAGCAGCCAAGCGCCGACTAGCGGGCCCTACGAGCAGTACTTC. Amino acid sequence: CASSQAPTSGPYEQYF.

The chain links TRBV4-1 to TRBJ1-2; 9 positions agree with TRBD1. The germline CDR1 and CDR2 sequences are MGHRA and YSYEKL. This CDR3 has 15 amino acids. V lost 4 bases to trimming and J lost 4 bases; unmatched junction nucleotides: 7. The CDR3 DNA sequence: TGCGCCAGCAGCCTACCACGGGACAGGGTCTATGGCTACACCTTC. It codes for CASSLPRDRVYGYTF.

This sequence joins TRBV29-1 and TRBJ2-1; 16 nucleotides agree with TRBD2. V was pared by 2 bases and J by 2 bases, with 9 bases of the junction left unmatched. The CDR3 is 19 residues long. Germline loops: CDR1 SQVTM, CDR2 ANQGSEA. CDR3 bases: TGCAGCGTTGAACCTCCGGGACTAGCGGGGGGGAGGCCCTACAATGAGCAGTTCTTC. It yields the protein CSVEPPGLAGGRPYNEQFF.

The chain recombines TRBV27 with TRBJ2-4; maybe TRBD1 (7 bases). The J call is uncertain, as TRBJ2-7 better fits the DNA end. This CDR3 is 15 amino acids long. The germline V gene has CDR1 MNHEY and CDR2 SMNVEV (reference sequence). In nucleotides, the CDR3 is TGTGCCAGCAGCTCAAGACAGGGAGGAACCTACGAGCAGTACTTC. It specifies CASSSRQGGTYEQYF.

The chain couples TRBV12-3 or TRBV12-4 to TRBJ2-7, with 8 bases aligning to TRBD1. This CDR3 spans 16 amino acids. After removal of 6 bases from V and 2 bases from J, the junction contained 12 bases not matched to a gene. The CDR3 loop reads CASSSTRDRSPYEQYF. Here the CDR3 DNA reads TGTGCCAGCAGCTCCACCCGGGACAGGTCTCCCTACGAGCAGTACTTC.

This chain uses TRBV27 with TRBJ2-5; tentative D call: TRBD2 (5 bases). Germline V gene lookup returns CDR1 MNHEY and CDR2 SMNVEV (reference sequence). This CDR3 is built from 13 residues. Trimming shortened V by 6 bases and J by 11 bases, and 19 bases separated the two germline ends. Here the CDR3 reads CASSLRGRNEQYF. CDR3 DNA: TGTGCCAGCAGCCTACGGGGTCGGAATGAGCAGTACTTC.

This clonotype was observed a few times. This chain connects TRBV4-1 to TRBJ2-7; D perhaps matches TRBD2 (6 bases). V lost 3 bases to trimming and J lost 2 bases, with 14 bases between them. Germline V gene sequence: CDR1 MGHRA, CDR2 YSYEKL. This CDR3 is built from 15 residues. The DNA for the CDR3 is TGCGCCAGCAGCCACCCCGGGACTGTTACCTACGAGCAGTACTTC. Residues: CASSHPGTVTYEQYF.

This rearrangement joins TRBV20-1 to TRBJ2-7; D is perhaps TRBD2 (7 bases). The J call is uncertain, as TRBJ2-5 better fits the DNA end. Germline-derived CDR1 and CDR2 are DFQATT and SNEGSKA (reference sequence). CDR3 size: 12 residues. CDR3 residues: CANKGGSETQYF. DNA of the CDR3: TGCGCTAATAAGGGGGGGTCAGAGACCCAGTACTTC.

The chain has TRBV5-1 and TRBJ2-3; D may be TRBD1 (5 bases). The germline V gene has CDR1 SGHRS and CDR2 YFSETQ. This CDR3 region has 18 residues. V lost 4 bases to trimming and J lost 0 bases, with 21 bases between them. The chain's CDR3 is CASSLYIAWTHSTDTQYF. For the CDR3, the DNA is TGCGCCAGCAGCCTATATATTGCTTGGACACACAGCACAGATACGCAGTATTTT.

A word on this clonotype: The junction and the germline gene differ at one end; a read error may be behind it. The chain joins TRBV7-9 to TRBJ1-2; D not certain. The germline V gene encodes CDR1 SEHNR and CDR2 FQNEAQ (reference sequence). The CDR3 spans 12 residues. CDR3: CAGSLDSAGCTF. CDR3 coding DNA: TGTGCCGGCAGCTTAGATAGCGCCGGGTGCACCTTC.

This chain joins TRBV5-1 and TRBJ1-2; possibly TRBD1 for D (5 bases). CDR3 length equals 17 residues. V was trimmed by 9 bases and J by 4 bases, leaving 28 bases between them. Germline-derived CDR1 and CDR2 are SGHRS and YFSETQ. CDR3 bases: TGCGCCAACAGTCGCCCGGGATCAGGGAAGGAGGTCTATGGCTACACCTTC. Protein product: CANSRPGSGKEVYGYTF.

V gene TRBV13 combines with J gene TRBJ2-7; 11 bases are shared with TRBD2. The CDR3 is 14 amino acids. Germline CDR1 PRHDT, CDR2 FYEKMQ (reference sequence). Trimming removed 1 base from V and 6 bases from J; junction bases left unmatched: 2. The CDR3 DNA sequence: TGTGCCAGCAGCTTAGATACTAGCGGGGGCGAGCAGTACTTC. Protein product: CASSLDTSGGEQYF.

The chain combines TRBV5-1 with TRBJ1-2; no definite D call. With 0 bases removed from V and 7 bases from J, the gap between germline ends came to 7 bases. The CDR3 length is 12 residues. In germline, CDR1 is SGHRS, CDR2 YFSETQ. The CDR3 bases are TGCGCCAGCAGCTTGGAAGCGGCTGGCTACACCTTC. Translated, it gives CASSLEAAGYTF.